This TCR beta chain emerged from a study of T-cell memory formation after mild COVID-19. Study-wide context: Among the donors, TCR clusters were largely specific to each donor.

On this clonotype: Antigen: not known.

Germline lookup yields CDR1 SGDLS and CDR2 YYNGEE. The CDR3 extends over 13 amino acids. V lost 3 bases, J lost 5 bases, and 8 bases lay in between. TCRdb itself ran the 5' RACE reads through MiXCR, one entry per CDR3 protein. The repertoire consists of 350,000 to 500,000 distinct CDR3 sequences, with around 17% occurring once and the leading ten covering about 22%. Findings and caveats of the study: Several responding clones turned up in pre-infection memory, indicating that cross-reactive memory may have taken part.

J is TRBJ2-2 and V is TRBV9, with a possible D match to TRBD2 (5 bases). Sequencing was performed on PBMCs or a T cell subset sorted from them (not recorded which). The sequence was obtained from a man aged 18 to 35 who had mild COVID-19 (a few samples of this study predate the infection). Cell type and time point are not known. The CDR3 bases are TGTGCCAGCAGCGCACTAGTTACCGGGGAGCTGTTTTTT. Its protein product is CASSALVTGELFF.